These T cell receptor beta chains were read from a single sample in a study of T cell responses to AZD1222 COVID-19 vaccine. This table comes from immunoSEQ multiplex PCR, and its TCRdb copy is limited to in-frame clones, with some not included. The table records about 140,000 clones, 92% of them present only once. The starting material was peripheral blood, obtained on day 0 of AZD1222 vaccination. These receptors were collected from an adult in good health. Each CDR3 is given with its conserved first and last residue. D genes are given only for firm matches. A clone size is listed for some rows: how often the clone was seen (once, few, many), or a class if it is expanded.

>-|-|TRBV6-1|TRBJ2-7
CASSEGAVNCF
TGTGCCAGCAGTGAAGGGGCAGTTAATTGCTTC
>few|-|TRBV2|TRBJ2-7
CASSERRVSYEQYF
TGTGCCAGCAGTGAGCGGAGGGTATCCTACGAGCAGTACTTC
>-|-|TRBV19|TRBJ1-2
CASSIEDSDYGYTF
TGTGCCAGTAGTATTGAGGACTCAGACTATGGCTACACCTTC
>-|-|TRBV4-3|TRBJ1-5
CASSQGGRQPQHF
TGCGCCAGCAGCCAGGGAGGGCGGCAGCCCCAGCATTTT
>once|-|TRBV29-1|TRBJ1-1
CSVTGLTMNTEAFF
TGCAGCGTTACGGGACTGACAATGAACACTGAAGCTTTCTTT
>-|-|TRBV3-1/TRBV3-2|TRBJ1-2
CASSRDKKPFNYGYTF
TGTGCCAGCAGCCGGGACAAGAAGCCTTTTAACTATGGCTACACCTTC
>-|-|TRBV2|TRBJ1-3
CASSEAGGPSGNTIYF
TGTGCCAGCAGTGAAGCGGGGGGGCCCTCTGGAAACACCATATATTTT
>once|TRBD2|TRBV6-6|TRBJ2-7
CASSYTSGSYEQYF
TGTGCCAGCAGTTATACTAGCGGCTCCTACGAGCAGTACTTC
>-|-|TRBV7-2|TRBJ1-4
CASSKTRVQGVGEKLFF
TGTGCCAGCAGCAAAACCAGGGTACAGGGAGTTGGTGAAAAACTGTTTTTT
>-|-|TRBV5-8|TRBJ1-1
CASRWEAFF
TGTGCCAGCCGATGGGAAGCTTTCTTT
>-|-|TRBV10-3|TRBJ1-2
CAISESQGSVNYGYTF
TGTGCCATCAGTGAGTCGCAGGGGTCAGTAAACTATGGCTACACCTTC
>-|-|TRBV24-1|TRBJ2-2
CATSDQGGTGELFF
TGTGCCACCAGTGATCAGGGCGGCACCGGGGAGCTGTTTTTT
>-|-|TRBV6-5|TRBJ2-7
CASSYYLRGEQYF
TGTGCCAGCAGTTACTACTTGAGGGGCGAGCAGTACTTC
>once|-|TRBV3-1/TRBV3-2|TRBJ2-7
CASSLRDPGAGYEQYF
TGTGCCAGCAGCCTCCGGGACCCAGGGGCTGGCTACGAGCAGTACTTC
>-|-|TRBV5-6|TRBJ1-1
CASSLGKGPMNTEAFF
TGTGCCAGCAGCTTGGGAAAGGGGCCTATGAACACTGAAGCTTTCTTT
>-|-|TRBV4-2|TRBJ1-2
CASSQELIGGYYGYTF
TGTGCCAGCAGCCAAGAGTTGATTGGGGGCTACTATGGCTACACCTTC
>-|-|TRBV5-1|TRBJ2-5
CASSWDLQETQYF
TGCGCCAGCAGCTGGGACTTACAAGAGACCCAGTACTTC
>-|-|TRBV19|TRBJ1-3
CASSMLDGASGNTIYF
TGTGCCAGTAGTATGCTGGACGGAGCCTCTGGAAACACCATATATTTT
>-|-|TRBV14|TRBJ1-3
CASSQEEIGNTIYF
TGTGCCAGCAGCCAAGAAGAAATTGGAAACACCATATATTTT
>once|-|TRBV4-2|TRBJ2-1
CASRAPGSEQFF
TGTGCCAGCCGGGCCCCGGGTAGTGAGCAGTTCTTC
>-|-|TRBV30|TRBJ1-1
CAWAPLDRVVGTEAFF
TGTGCCTGGGCCCCCCTCGACCGGGTAGTCGGGACTGAAGCTTTCTTT
>-|-|TRBV7-6|TRBJ1-1
CASSPPSRGEEGSNTEAFF
TGTGCCAGCAGCCCCCCGAGTAGAGGGGAGGAAGGGTCGAACACTGAAGCTTTCTTT
>once|TRBD1|TRBV5-1|TRBJ1-1
CASGQVNTEAFF
TGCGCCAGCGGACAGGTGAACACTGAAGCTTTCTTT
>-|-|TRBV13|TRBJ1-2
CASSLSSNYGYTF
TGTGCCAGCAGCCTGAGTTCCAACTATGGCTACACCTTC
>-|-|TRBV11-3|TRBJ1-2
CASSLEGHTNYGYTF
TGTGCCAGCAGCTTAGAGGGACATACTAACTATGGCTACACCTTC
>-|-|TRBV12-3/TRBV12-4|TRBJ2-7
CASSLNGQDEQYF
TGTGCCAGCAGTTTGAATGGGCAGGACGAGCAGTACTTC
>-|-|TRBV21-1|TRBJ2-7
CARFHAGGYEQYF
TGTGCCCGCTTTCACGCGGGGGGCTACGAGCAGTACTTC
>-|-|TRBV7-2|TRBJ2-7
CASSPSYRAYEQYF
TGTGCCAGCAGCCCAAGCTACAGGGCCTACGAGCAGTACTTC
>once|-|TRBV18|TRBJ1-1
CASSPPRGGTEAFF
TGTGCCAGCTCACCACCGAGGGGAGGCACTGAAGCTTTCTTT
>-|-|TRBV29-1|TRBJ2-2
CSVGPKNTGELFF
TGCAGCGTTGGTCCCAAGAACACCGGGGAGCTGTTTTTT
>-|TRBD2|TRBV2|TRBJ2-1
CASSDPGTSGPYNEQFF
TGTGCCAGCAGTGACCCGGGGACTAGCGGGCCATACAATGAGCAGTTCTTC
>-|-|TRBV18|TRBJ1-3
CASSVGGPDSGNTIYF
TGTGCCAGCTCCGTGGGGGGCCCCGACTCTGGAAACACCATATATTTT
>-|TRBD1|TRBV20-1|TRBJ2-7
CSASSDGPGQGYEQYF
TGCAGTGCTAGTAGCGACGGGCCGGGACAGGGATACGAGCAGTACTTC
>-|-|TRBV2|TRBJ1-2
CASSEKGSGASHYGYTF
TGTGCCAGCAGTGAAAAGGGCAGTGGGGCCTCTCACTATGGCTACACCTTC
>-|TRBD2|TRBV19|TRBJ2-7
CASSASSGAAYEQYF
TGTGCCAGTAGTGCGTCTAGCGGGGCTGCCTACGAGCAGTACTTC
>-|-|TRBV5-5|TRBJ1-2
CASSFDRSNYGYTF
TGTGCCAGCAGCTTTGACAGGAGTAACTATGGCTACACCTTC
>-|-|TRBV10-3|TRBJ2-5
CAISEWVADQGTQYF
TGTGCCATCAGTGAGTGGGTCGCCGACCAGGGGACCCAGTACTTC
>-|TRBD1|TRBV28|TRBJ2-7
CASSLRGGTGIYEQYF
TGTGCCAGCAGTTTAAGGGGCGGGACAGGGATATACGAGCAGTACTTC
>-|-|TRBV6-4|TRBJ1-2
CASRGNYGYTF
TGTGCCAGCAGGGGGAACTATGGCTACACCTTC
>once|-|TRBV9|TRBJ2-1
CASSVGVDEQFF
TGTGCCAGCAGCGTAGGGGTCGATGAGCAGTTCTTC
>-|TRBD1|TRBV11-3|TRBJ2-2
CASSLGDRPGELFF
TGTGCCAGCAGCTTAGGGGACAGGCCCGGGGAGCTGTTTTTT
>-|-|TRBV7-2|TRBJ2-5
CASSPLHQETQYF
TGTGCCAGCAGCCCTCTTCATCAAGAGACCCAGTACTTC
>-|-|TRBV6-5|TRBJ2-7
CATRPGTPSYEQYF
TGTGCCACCAGACCCGGGACGCCGTCCTACGAGCAGTACTTC
>-|TRBD1|TRBV11-3|TRBJ1-5
CASSLAGQNNQPQHF
TGTGCCAGCAGCCTTGCGGGACAGAACAATCAGCCCCAGCATTTT
>-|TRBD2|TRBV5-6|TRBJ2-1
CASSSERDIYNEQFF
TGTGCCAGCAGCTCGGAGCGGGATATATACAATGAGCAGTTCTTC
>-|TRBD1|TRBV27|TRBJ2-7
CASSPNGQGWAYEQYF
TGTGCCAGCAGTCCGAACGGACAGGGTTGGGCCTACGAGCAGTACTTC
>-|TRBD2|TRBV18|TRBJ2-1
CASSPPLAGYNEQFF
TGTGCCAGCTCACCACCCCTAGCGGGGTACAATGAGCAGTTCTTC
>-|-|TRBV3-1/TRBV3-2|TRBJ1-6
CASSQAYSREGYSPLHF
TGTGCCAGCAGCCAAGCCTACTCCAGGGAGGGTTATTCACCCCTCCACTTT
>-|TRBD2|TRBV5-1|TRBJ2-2
CASSLLTSGPGTGELFF
TGCGCCAGCAGCTTGTTGACTAGCGGGCCGGGGACCGGGGAGCTGTTTTTT
>-|TRBD1|TRBV10-2|TRBJ1-6
CASSEYDRDNSPLHF
TGCGCCAGCAGTGAGTACGACAGGGATAATTCACCCCTCCACTTT
>-|-|TRBV21-1|TRBJ1-4
CASSSPPGQPPTNEKLFF
TGTGCCAGCAGCTCGCCTCCAGGACAGCCACCAACTAATGAAAAACTGTTTTTT